The sequence of this TCR beta chain was determined in a study of cytomegalovirus exposure and HLA in healthy donors. Study details: In an early release, HLA-typed donors contributed some 80 million unique TCR sequences.

Primers: 60 Vbeta forward and 13 Jbeta reverse. Produced via immunoSEQ multiplex PCR; TCRdb's table is partial and in-frame only. The profile covers about 130,000 clones, with around four fifths appearing a single time and 1.2% taken by the ten largest. Per germline, CDR1 KGHSH and CDR2 LQKENI. This CDR3 has 14 residues. V shed 6 bases and J 12 bases; nucleotides not matched to a gene: 12. Study-wide findings and caveats: With DRB1 most and HLA-C fewest, TCR association rates differed between HLA loci in a later analysis.

With regard to this clone: Its antigen is not identified.

Sequenced sample: PBMCs. This sequence joins TRBV18 and TRBJ1-5, with TRBD1 matching over 9 bases. The TCR sequence derives from a boy aged 5-17 years in good health and CMV-seronegative. The chain's CDR3 is CASSGDRDSSFQHF. The CDR3 DNA is TGTGCCAGCTCGGGGGACAGGGACTCATCGTTCCAGCATTTT.